This T cell receptor (beta chain) was sequenced for a study of T-cell reconstitution after alpha-beta-depleted transplantation in children. The germline CDR1 and CDR2 sequences are SGDLS and YYNGEE. V shed 0 bases, J shed 4 bases, and the junction held 4 bases outside the gene matches. The CDR3 is 16 amino acids. Unique molecular identifiers tagged the TCRbeta library. TCRdb reprocessed the PCR reads via MiXCR and lists one record per CDR3 protein. The table includes approximately 400,000 distinct CDR3 sequences, about a tenth detected once. The sequence derives from a human donor who donated a stem cell graft to a child with acute myeloid leukemia. Sequenced material: PBMCs from the stem cell graft donor, taken from the stem cell graft. The chain carries TRBV9 and TRBJ2-1; 10 positions match TRBD2. The CDR3 sequence is CASSVVAGGVYNEQFF. The CDR3 DNA sequence: TGTGCCAGCAGCGTAGTAGCGGGGGGCGTATACAATGAGCAGTTCTTC.